The next 25 T cell receptor beta chains were all read from a single sample in a study of T cells in women clearing cervical HPV infection. The table came from immunoSEQ multiplex PCR; TCRdb's copy has only in-frame clones and leaves some out. The sample table sets out 21,000 or so clones. The sample was blood buffy coat. These TCRs come from a woman aged 18 to 75 with a cervical HPV16 infection that either progressed to CIN3+ or cleared (not recorded which).

A remark on this clone: The read terminates 3 residues ahead of where the CDR3 ends, so the germline J gene completes it. Within the sample, other DNA sequences also encode this same CDR3. The rearrangement uses TRBV18 and TRBJ2-3, with TRBD2 identical over 12 bases. V shed 6 bases, J shed 7 bases, and the junction held 14 bases outside the gene matches. The CDR3 spans 17 residues. Germline CDR1 KGHSH, CDR2 LQKENI. The CDR3 DNA, read in part, is TGTGCCAGCTCCCCCCCGGCTAGCGGGGGGGCCTTGAATACG. The encoded protein is CASSPPASGGALNT. From start to end, the CDR3 is CASSPPASGGALNTQYF.

Points on this clone: The missing CDR3 end, 3 residues past where the read stops, is filled in from the germline J gene. J is TRBJ1-4 and V is TRBV2, with 8 bases identical to TRBD1. The CDR3 extends over 15 amino acids. Germline-derived CDR1 and CDR2 are SNHLY and FYNNEI. The CDR3 reads CASRDRQGMGSPLFF. The covered CDR3 bases are TGTGCCAGCAGGGATCGACAGGGGATGGGTTCACCA.

On this clone itself: The sequenced fragment ends 3 residues before the CDR3 boundary, so the rest is inferred from the germline J gene. The genes are TRBV19 and TRBJ1-1, with 9 bases aligning to TRBD1. V gave up 7 bases and J gave up 4 bases; unmatched junction bases: 4. CDR3 length: 13 amino acids. The germline V gene has CDR1 LNHDA and CDR2 SQIVND (reference sequence). CDR3 amino acids: CASTNRGRTEAFF. The part of the CDR3 DNA that was read is TGTGCCAGTACCAACAGGGGGCGCACTGAA.

A word on this clone: The read terminates 3 residues ahead of where the CDR3 ends, so the germline J gene completes it. The V call is TRBV28, the J call TRBJ1-2, with TRBD1 matching 9 bases. Germline trimming cut 7 bases from V and 4 bases from J; bases unmatched to any gene: 13. Germline CDR1 is MDHEN and CDR2 is SYDVKM. CDR3 size: 16 residues. The CDR3 sequence is CASKDPTGTGSYGYTF. Partial CDR3 DNA: TGTGCCAGCAAGGATCCTACCGGGACAGGGAGCTATGGC.

On this clone itself: Read coverage stops 3 residues before the CDR3 terminus; the germline J gene supplies the remainder. This sample also contains other DNA sequences that code for the same CDR3. V usage is TRBV10-3 and J usage is TRBJ1-5; no definite D call. The ends were cut back, 3 bases at V and 1 base at J, with 13 bases in the middle. Per germline, CDR1 ENHRY and CDR2 SYGVKD. The CDR3 has 16 residues. CDR3 in amino acids: CAISDLRVGSNQPQHF. CDR3 DNA, as far as it was read: TGTGCCATCAGTGATTTAAGGGTTGGAAGCAATCAGCCC.

As to this clone: The read falls 3 residues short of the CDR3 end, and the missing part is taken from the germline J gene. V usage is TRBV5-1 and J usage is TRBJ1-1; 7 bases align to TRBD1. This CDR3 comprises 16 residues. Trimming removed 4 bases from V and 2 bases from J; junction bases left unmatched: 11. The germline V gene has CDR1 SGHRS and CDR2 YFSETQ. Incomplete CDR3 DNA: TGCGCCAGCAGCCCCAGGGCAGGGGGTTTTAACACTGAA. This gives the protein CASSPRAGGFNTE. In full, the CDR3 is CASSPRAGGFNTEAFF.

Comments on this clone: Read coverage stops 3 residues before the CDR3 terminus; the germline J gene supplies the remainder. This sequence joins TRBV19 and TRBJ2-3; maybe TRBD1 (6 bases). Germline CDR1 reads LNHDA; CDR2 reads SQIVND (reference sequence). The CDR3 has 15 amino acids. The CDR3 sequence: CASSIRGTDNQPQYF. The CDR3 bases that were read are TGTGCCAGTAGTATAAGGGGGACGGACAATCAGCCG.

A remark on this clone: Relative to the germline gene, one junction end is altered; a read error may explain this. Read data end 3 residues before the CDR3 end; the end is taken from the germline J gene. This sequence joins TRBV18 and TRBJ1-3; TRBD1 is a possible D gene (5 bases). CDR3 length equals 17 residues. Germline CDR1 KGHSH, CDR2 LQKENI. The CDR3 sequence: CASSPIFQGGSVNTIYF. The DNA read from the CDR3 is TGTGCCAGCTCACCGATTTTTCAGGGAGGATCTGTAAACACC.

A remark on this clone: Sequencing ends 3 residues short of the CDR3 end; the germline J gene provides the rest. The chain couples TRBV10-3 to TRBJ1-3, with a tentative D call TRBD1 (6 bases). The CDR3 totals 15 residues. Per germline, CDR1 ENHRY and CDR2 SYGVKD. V was pared by 5 bases and J by 0 bases, with 11 bases between. Incomplete CDR3 DNA: TGTGCCATCAGTCTACAGGGCAACTCTGGAAACACC. Its translation: CAISLQGNSGNT. The whole CDR3 reads CAISLQGNSGNTIYF.

Turning to this clone: The DNA ends 3 residues before the CDR3 does, and the rest of the CDR3 is filled in from the germline J gene. The V and J genes are TRBV7-8 and TRBJ1-2; 7 nucleotides align to TRBD1. The CDR3 is 15 residues long. V shed 3 bases, J shed 1 base, and the junction held 5 bases outside the gene matches. Germline-derived CDR1 and CDR2 are SGHVS and FQNEAQ. The CDR3 is CASSFAGTDNYGYTF. The part of the CDR3 DNA that was read is TGTGCCAGCAGCTTTGCCGGGACAGATAACTATGGC. The full variable domain, rest sourced from reference TRBV7-8 and TRBJ1-2, is GAGVSQSPRYKVAKRGQDVALRCDPISGHVSLFWYQQALGQGPEFLTYFQNEAQLDKSGLPSDRFFAERPEGSVSTLKIQRTQQEDSAVYLCASSFAGTDNYGYTFGSGTRLTVV.

CDR3 DNA, as far as it was read: TGTGCCAGTAGTATAGGGACGGGGAGCTCCTACGAG. This encodes CASSIGTGSSYE. The complete CDR3 reads CASSIGTGSSYEQYF. This sequence joins TRBV19 and TRBJ2-7; D perhaps matches TRBD2 (5 bases). The CDR3 end falls 3 residues outside the read, so it is completed with the germline J gene. Trimming shortened V by 1 base and J by 0 bases, and 10 bases separated the two germline ends. The CDR3 contains 15 residues. Per the germline V gene, CDR1 is LNHDA and CDR2 is SQIVND (reference sequence).

A word on this clone: The CDR3 end falls 3 residues outside the read, so it is completed with the germline J gene. The chain has TRBV29-1 and TRBJ1-1, with D unclear. The V gene lost 4 bases and the J gene lost 5 bases, with 11 bases spanning the gap. The CDR3 totals 12 residues. CDR1 is SQVTM and CDR2 is ANQGSEA in the germline V gene. CDR3 DNA (partial): TGCAGCGTTGGAAAGGTTGAGACTGAA. This gives the protein CSVGKVETE. The CDR3 as a whole reads CSVGKVETEAFF.

Comments on this clone: The read stops 3 residues short of the end of the CDR3; the missing end is completed from the germline J gene. The V and J genes are TRBV6-2 or TRBV6-3 and TRBJ1-6; D gene unclear. The V and J ends lost 6 bases and 10 bases respectively, with 19 bases between them. CDR1 is MNHEY and CDR2 is SVGEGT in the germline V gene. This CDR3 has 15 amino acids. The DNA read from the CDR3 is TGTGCCAGCAGGACCGCTGTGACTGTCGGATCACCC. It is translated as CASRTAVTVGSP. The whole CDR3 sequence reads CASRTAVTVGSPLHF.

On this clone: The sequenced fragment ends 3 residues before the CDR3 boundary, so the rest is inferred from the germline J gene. The chain recombines TRBV28 with TRBJ2-3; D ambiguous. Deletions cut 7 bases from V and 1 base from J, with 3 bases between. In germline, CDR1 is MDHEN, CDR2 SYDVKM. The CDR3 is made up of 11 amino acids. The CDR3 loop is CASKGTDTQYF. CDR3 DNA, as far as it was read: TGTGCCAGCAAGGGCACAGATACG.

Turning to this clone: Read data end 3 residues before the CDR3 end; the end is taken from the germline J gene. The chain employs TRBV7-9 and TRBJ2-3, with TRBD2 matching over 10 bases. Unmatched junction bases numbered 3, after V lost 1 base and J lost 5 bases. The CDR3 consists of 15 residues. The germline gives CDR1 SEHNR, CDR2 FQNEAQ (reference sequence). The CDR3 here is CASSLELAGRDTQYF. The sequenced CDR3 bases are TGTGCCAGCAGCTTAGAACTAGCGGGGCGAGATACG.

Worth noting for this clone: The read ends 3 residues early relative to the CDR3; the germline J gene fills the gap. V gene TRBV19 combines with J gene TRBJ1-1; 7 bases map to TRBD1. Germline CDR1 reads LNHDA; CDR2 reads SQIVND (reference sequence). This CDR3 region has 15 residues. The CDR3 sequence is CASSIKGGEVSGAFF. The CDR3 bases that were read are TGTGCCAGTAGTATAAAAGGGGGCGAGGTTTCGGGA.

Points on this clone: The read terminates 3 residues ahead of where the CDR3 ends, so the germline J gene completes it. V usage is TRBV7-2 and J usage is TRBJ2-4; a possible D gene is TRBD2 (7 bases). This CDR3 is built from 16 residues. CDR1 is SGHTA and CDR2 is FQGNSA in the germline V gene. The CDR3 sequence: CASSLAPDRWDYGQYF. The sequenced CDR3 bases are TGTGCCAGCAGCTTAGCCCCGGACAGATGGGACTATGGT.

In the case of this clone: The CDR3 end lies 3 residues beyond the end of the read and is filled in from the germline J gene. The chain combines TRBV5-6 with TRBJ2-2, with D possibly being TRBD1 (5 bases). Germline V lookup: CDR1 SGHDT, CDR2 YYEEEE. This CDR3 comprises 15 residues. Trimming cost V 1 base and J 3 bases, with 10 bases left between them. The CDR3 DNA, read in part, is TGTGCCAGCAGCTTGCCAGGGCGAGACACCGGGGAG. Residues: CASSLPGRDTGE. The whole CDR3 protein reads CASSLPGRDTGELFF.

Of note for this clone: The read finishes 3 residues shy of the CDR3 end, and the germline J gene is used to complete it. The V gene is TRBV28, the J gene TRBJ1-2, with 10 bases identical to TRBD1. CDR3 length equals 13 residues. Germline V gene lookup returns CDR1 MDHEN and CDR2 SYDVKM. CDR3 DNA (partial): TGTGCCAGCACTCCTCAAGGGACAGGGGAC. Its translation: CASTPQGTGD. The full CDR3 is CASTPQGTGDYTF.

Points on this clone: The DNA ends 3 residues before the CDR3 does, and the rest of the CDR3 is filled in from the germline J gene. The chain recombines TRBV29-1 with TRBJ2-6; maybe TRBD1 (5 bases). Germline lookup yields CDR1 SQVTM and CDR2 ANQGSEA. This CDR3 region has 18 residues. V was trimmed by 0 bases and J by 2 bases, leaving 17 bases between them. The CDR3 loop reads CSVEDPSSVGAGANVLTF. The DNA read from the CDR3 is TGCAGCGTTGAAGATCCTAGTAGTGTAGGGGCTGGGGCCAACGTC.

The sequenced CDR3 bases are TGCAGTGCTAGGGGGGACTCGAATTTATACGAG. This encodes CSARGDSNLYE. The entire CDR3 reads CSARGDSNLYEQYF. The rearrangement joins TRBV20-1 to TRBJ2-7; D might be TRBD2 (6 bases). The DNA ends 3 residues before the CDR3 does, and the rest of the CDR3 is filled in from the germline J gene. This CDR3 contains 14 residues. The V end was cut by 3 bases, the J end by 4 bases, with 16 bases between. Germline V gene data show CDR1 as DFQATT and CDR2 as SNEGSKA (reference sequence).

About this clone: Coverage ceases 3 residues before the CDR3 finishes, and the germline J gene fills in the end. The chain employs TRBV5-1 and TRBJ2-2, with 10 bases identical to TRBD1. The CDR3 has 15 amino acids. Germline loops: CDR1 SGHRS, CDR2 YFSETQ. The part of the CDR3 DNA that was read is TGCGCCAGCAGCCAAGGACAGGGGGAGAATGAAAAG. Residues: CASSQGQGENEK. The complete CDR3 protein is CASSQGQGENEKLFF.

On this clone itself: The read stops 3 residues short of the end of the CDR3; the missing end is completed from the germline J gene. This chain joins TRBV14 and TRBJ2-1, with 7 bases identical to TRBD1. The CDR3 has 14 residues. Germline lookup yields CDR1 SGHDN and CDR2 FVKESK. Unmatched junction bases numbered 8, after V lost 5 bases and J lost 7 bases. The CDR3 loop reads CASSEQGFKNEQFF. The DNA read from the CDR3 is TGTGCCAGCAGCGAACAGGGGTTTAAGAATGAG.

Regarding this clone: The CDR3 goes on 3 residues after the read ends, and that part is filled in from the germline J gene. The V gene is TRBV30, the J gene TRBJ1-2; D is uncertain. Germline V lookup: CDR1 GTSNPN, CDR2 SVGIG (reference sequence). The CDR3 runs 14 residues. The CDR3 loop reads CAWSVSQFINDYTF. The part of the CDR3 DNA that was read is TGTGCCTGGAGTGTATCTCAGTTTATAAACGAC. Drawing the rest from reference TRBV30 and TRBJ1-2, the complete variable domain is SQTIHQWPATLVQPVGSPLSLECTVEGTSNPNLYWYRQAAGRGLQLLFYSVGIGQISSEVPQNLSASRPQDRQFILSSKKLLLSDSGFYLCAWSVSQFINDYTFGSGTRLTVV.

In the case of this clone: The DNA ends 3 residues before the CDR3 does, and the rest of the CDR3 is filled in from the germline J gene. This chain uses TRBV20-1 with TRBJ1-5, with 10 bases lining up with TRBD1. CDR1 is DFQATT, CDR2 SNEGSKA, per germline (reference sequence). V lost 3 bases and J lost 6; bases outside the gene matches: 8. This CDR3 has 15 residues. CDR3 bases read: TGCAGTGCTAGGACCACGGGACAGGGGTTTCAGCCC. Translated, it gives CSARTTGQGFQP. Given in full, the CDR3 is CSARTTGQGFQPQHF.